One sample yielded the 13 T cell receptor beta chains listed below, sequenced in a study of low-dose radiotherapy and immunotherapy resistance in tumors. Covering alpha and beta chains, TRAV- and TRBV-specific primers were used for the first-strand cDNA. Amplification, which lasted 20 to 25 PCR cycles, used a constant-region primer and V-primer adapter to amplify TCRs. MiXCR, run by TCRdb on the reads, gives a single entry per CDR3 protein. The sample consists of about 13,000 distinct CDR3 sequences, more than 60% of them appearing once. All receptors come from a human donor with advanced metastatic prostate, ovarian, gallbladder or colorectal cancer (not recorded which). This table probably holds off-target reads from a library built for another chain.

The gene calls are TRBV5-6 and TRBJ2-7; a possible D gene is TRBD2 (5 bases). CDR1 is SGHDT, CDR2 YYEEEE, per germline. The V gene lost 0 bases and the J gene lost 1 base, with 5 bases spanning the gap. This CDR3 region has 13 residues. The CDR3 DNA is TGTGCCAGCAGCTTGGCGGGATCCTACGAGCAGTACTTC. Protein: CASSLAGSYEQYF.

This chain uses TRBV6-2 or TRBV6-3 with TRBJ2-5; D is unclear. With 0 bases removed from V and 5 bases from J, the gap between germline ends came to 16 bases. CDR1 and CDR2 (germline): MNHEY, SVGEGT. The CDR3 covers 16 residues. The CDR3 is CASSYSRKTRWETQYF. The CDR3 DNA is TGTGCCAGCAGTTACTCTCGCAAAACACGGTGGGAGACCCAGTACTTC.

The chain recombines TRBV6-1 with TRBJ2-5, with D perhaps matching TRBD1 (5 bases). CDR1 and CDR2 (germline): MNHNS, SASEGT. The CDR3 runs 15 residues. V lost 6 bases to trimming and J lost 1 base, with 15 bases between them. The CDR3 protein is CASSHPQDSQETQYF. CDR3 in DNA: TGTGCCAGCAGCCACCCTCAAGACAGCCAAGAGACCCAGTACTTC.

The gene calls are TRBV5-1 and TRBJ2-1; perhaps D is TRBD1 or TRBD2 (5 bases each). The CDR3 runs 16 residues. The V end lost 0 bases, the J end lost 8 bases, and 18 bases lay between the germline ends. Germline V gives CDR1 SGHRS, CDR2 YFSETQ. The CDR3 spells CASSLVSGRRGDEQFF. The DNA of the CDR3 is TGCGCCAGCAGCTTGGTAAGCGGCAGAAGGGGCGATGAGCAGTTCTTC.

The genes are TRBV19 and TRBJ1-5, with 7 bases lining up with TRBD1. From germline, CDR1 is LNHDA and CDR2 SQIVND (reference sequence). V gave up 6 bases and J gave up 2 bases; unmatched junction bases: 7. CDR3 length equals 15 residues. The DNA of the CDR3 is TGTGCCAGTAGGTATGGAGGGACAGGCAATCAGCCCCAGCATTTT. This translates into CASRYGGTGNQPQHF.

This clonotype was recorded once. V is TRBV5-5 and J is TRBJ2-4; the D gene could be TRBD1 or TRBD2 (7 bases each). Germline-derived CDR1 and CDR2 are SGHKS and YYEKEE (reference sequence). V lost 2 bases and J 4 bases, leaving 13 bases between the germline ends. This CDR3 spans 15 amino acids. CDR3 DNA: TGTGCCAGCAGCTTAGGGAGGGGGCGAAAAAACATTCAGTACTTC. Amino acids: CASSLGRGRKNIQYF.

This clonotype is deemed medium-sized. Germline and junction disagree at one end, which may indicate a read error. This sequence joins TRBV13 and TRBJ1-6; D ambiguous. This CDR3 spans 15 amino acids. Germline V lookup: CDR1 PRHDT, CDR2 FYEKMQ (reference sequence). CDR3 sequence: CAMREINTNAGKSTF. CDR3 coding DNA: TGTGCAATGAGAGAGATCAACACCAATGCAGGCAAATCAACCTTT.

The CDR3 nucleotides read TGTGCCAGCAGCTTAGAGCGCCAAGAGACCCAGTACTTC. Amino acid sequence: CASSLERQETQYF. The chain is built from TRBV11-2 and TRBJ2-5; D unclear. CDR3 length equals 13 residues. Per the germline V gene, CDR1 is SGHAT and CDR2 is FQNNGV. V lost 0 bases and J lost 1, with 3 bases in between.

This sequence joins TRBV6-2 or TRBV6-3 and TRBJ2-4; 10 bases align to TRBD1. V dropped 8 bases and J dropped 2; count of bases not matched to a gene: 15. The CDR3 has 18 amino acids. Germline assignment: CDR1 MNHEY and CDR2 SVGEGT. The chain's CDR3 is CASAIFLPGQGTKNIQYF. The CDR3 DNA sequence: TGTGCCAGCGCGATTTTTCTCCCGGGACAGGGGACCAAAAACATTCAGTACTTC.

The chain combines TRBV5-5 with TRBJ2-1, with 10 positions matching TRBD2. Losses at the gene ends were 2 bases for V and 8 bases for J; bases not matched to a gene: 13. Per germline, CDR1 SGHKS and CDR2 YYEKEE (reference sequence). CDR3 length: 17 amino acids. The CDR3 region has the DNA TGTGCCAGCAGCTTCCGATCCGGGAGCGGGGGGGCCTATGAGCAGTTCTTC. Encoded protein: CASSFRSGSGGAYEQFF.

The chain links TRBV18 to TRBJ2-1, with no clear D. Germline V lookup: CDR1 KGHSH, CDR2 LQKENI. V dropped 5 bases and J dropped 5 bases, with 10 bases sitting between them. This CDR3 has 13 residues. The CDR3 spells CASSVSLNNEQFF. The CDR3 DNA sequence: TGTGCCAGCTCAGTATCGTTAAACAATGAGCAGTTCTTC.

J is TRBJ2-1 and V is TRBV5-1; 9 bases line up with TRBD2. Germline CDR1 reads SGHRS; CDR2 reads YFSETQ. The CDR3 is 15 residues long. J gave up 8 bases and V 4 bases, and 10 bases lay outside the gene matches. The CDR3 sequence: CASSLSGGPADEQFF. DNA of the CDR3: TGCGCCAGCAGCCTAAGCGGGGGGCCGGCGGATGAGCAGTTCTTC.

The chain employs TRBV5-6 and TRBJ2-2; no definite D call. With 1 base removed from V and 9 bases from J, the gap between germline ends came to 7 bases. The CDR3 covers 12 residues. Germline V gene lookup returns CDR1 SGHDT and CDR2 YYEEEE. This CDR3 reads CASSLIGRELFF. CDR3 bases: TGTGCCAGCAGCTTGATCGGGCGGGAGCTGTTTTTT.